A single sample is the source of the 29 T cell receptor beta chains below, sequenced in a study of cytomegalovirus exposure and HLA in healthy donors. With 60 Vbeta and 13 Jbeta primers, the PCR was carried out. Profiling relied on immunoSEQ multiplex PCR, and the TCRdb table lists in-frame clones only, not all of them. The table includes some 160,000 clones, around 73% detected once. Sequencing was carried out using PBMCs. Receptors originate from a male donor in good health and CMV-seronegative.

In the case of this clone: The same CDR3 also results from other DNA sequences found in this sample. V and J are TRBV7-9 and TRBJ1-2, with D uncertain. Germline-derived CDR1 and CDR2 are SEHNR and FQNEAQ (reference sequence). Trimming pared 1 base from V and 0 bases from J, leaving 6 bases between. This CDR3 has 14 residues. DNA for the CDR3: TGTGCCAGCAGCTTAGAGGGAGCTAACTATGGCTACACCTTC. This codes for CASSLEGANYGYTF.

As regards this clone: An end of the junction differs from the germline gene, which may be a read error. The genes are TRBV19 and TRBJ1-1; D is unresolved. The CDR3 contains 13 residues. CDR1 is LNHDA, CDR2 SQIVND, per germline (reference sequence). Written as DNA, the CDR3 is TGTGCCGGTAGTATGGCAGGGAACACTGAAGCTTTCTTT. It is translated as CAGSMAGNTEAFF.

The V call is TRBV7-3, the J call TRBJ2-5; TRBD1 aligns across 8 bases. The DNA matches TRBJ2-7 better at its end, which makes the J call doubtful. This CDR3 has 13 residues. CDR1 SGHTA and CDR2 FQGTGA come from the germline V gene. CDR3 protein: CASSAGGGNEQYF. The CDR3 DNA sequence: TGTGCCAGCAGCGCAGGGGGCGGGAACGAGCAGTACTTC.

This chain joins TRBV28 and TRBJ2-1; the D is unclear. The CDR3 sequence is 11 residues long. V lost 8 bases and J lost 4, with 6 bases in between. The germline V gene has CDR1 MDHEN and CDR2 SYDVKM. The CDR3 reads CASDSYNEQFF. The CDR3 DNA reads TGTGCCAGCGACTCGTACAATGAGCAGTTCTTC.

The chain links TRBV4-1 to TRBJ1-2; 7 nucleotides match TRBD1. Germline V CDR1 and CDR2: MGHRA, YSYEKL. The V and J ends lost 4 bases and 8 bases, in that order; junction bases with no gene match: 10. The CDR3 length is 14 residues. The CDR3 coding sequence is TGCGCCAGCAGCCCATACACAGGGGCTTCGGGCTACACCTTC. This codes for CASSPYTGASGYTF.

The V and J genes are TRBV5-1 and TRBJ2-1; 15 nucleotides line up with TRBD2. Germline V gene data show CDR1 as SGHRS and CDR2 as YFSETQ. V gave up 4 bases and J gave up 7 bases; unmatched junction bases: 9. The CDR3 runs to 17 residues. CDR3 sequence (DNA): TGCGCCAGCAGCCTACTGGGACTAGCGGGAGGCTATAATGAGCAGTTCTTC. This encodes CASSLLGLAGGYNEQFF. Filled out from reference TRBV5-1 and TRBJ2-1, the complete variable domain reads KAGVTQTPRYLIKTRGQQVTLSCSPISGHRSVSWYQQTPGQGLQFLFEYFSETQRNKGNFPGRFSGRQFSNSRSEMNVSTLELGDSALYLCASSLLGLAGGYNEQFFGPGTRLTVL.

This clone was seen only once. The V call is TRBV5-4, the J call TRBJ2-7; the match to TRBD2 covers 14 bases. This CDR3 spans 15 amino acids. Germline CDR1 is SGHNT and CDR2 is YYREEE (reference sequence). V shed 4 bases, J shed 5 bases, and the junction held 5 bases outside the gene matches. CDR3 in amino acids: CASSSGTSGSNEQYF. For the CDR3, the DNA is TGTGCCAGCAGCAGCGGGACTAGCGGGAGTAACGAGCAGTACTTC.

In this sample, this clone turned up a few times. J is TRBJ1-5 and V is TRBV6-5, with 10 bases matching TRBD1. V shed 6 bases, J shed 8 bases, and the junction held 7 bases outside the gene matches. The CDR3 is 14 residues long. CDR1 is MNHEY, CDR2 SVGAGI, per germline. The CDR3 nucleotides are TGTGCCAGCAGCTCCGGGACAGGGGCTAAGCCCCAGCATTTT. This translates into CASSSGTGAKPQHF.

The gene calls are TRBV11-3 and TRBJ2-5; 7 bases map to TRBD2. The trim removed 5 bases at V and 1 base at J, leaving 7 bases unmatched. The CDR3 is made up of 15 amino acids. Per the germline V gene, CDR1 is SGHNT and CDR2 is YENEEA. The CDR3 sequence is CASSAGAGPQETQYF. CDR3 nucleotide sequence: TGTGCCAGCAGCGCGGGAGCGGGCCCCCAAGAGACCCAGTACTTC.

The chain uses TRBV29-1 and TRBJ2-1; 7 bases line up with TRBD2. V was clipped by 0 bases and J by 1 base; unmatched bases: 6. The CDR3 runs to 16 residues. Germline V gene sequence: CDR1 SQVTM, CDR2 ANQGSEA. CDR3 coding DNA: TGCAGCGTTGAAGATCCCCAAGCGGGATCCTACAATGAGCAGTTCTTC. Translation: CSVEDPQAGSYNEQFF.

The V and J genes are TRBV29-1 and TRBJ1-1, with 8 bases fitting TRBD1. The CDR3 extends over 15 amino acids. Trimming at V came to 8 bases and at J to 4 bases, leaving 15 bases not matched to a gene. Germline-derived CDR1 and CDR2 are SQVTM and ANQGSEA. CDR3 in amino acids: CSTRQGPNASTEAFF. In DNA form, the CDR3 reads TGCAGCACTAGACAGGGGCCTAACGCCAGCACTGAAGCTTTCTTT.

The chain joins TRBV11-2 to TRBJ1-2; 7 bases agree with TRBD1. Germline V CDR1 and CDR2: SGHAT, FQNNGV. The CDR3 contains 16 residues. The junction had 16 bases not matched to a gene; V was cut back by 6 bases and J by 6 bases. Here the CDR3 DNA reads TGTGCCAGCAGGAAAGTAGGGGGCTGGATGGTTGATGGCTACACCTTC. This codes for CASRKVGGWMVDGYTF. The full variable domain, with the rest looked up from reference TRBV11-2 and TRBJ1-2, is EAGVAQSPRYKIIEKRQSVAFWCNPISGHATLYWYQQILGQGPKLLIQFQNNGVVDDSQLPKDRFSAERLKGVDSTLKIQPAKLEDSAVYLCASRKVGGWMVDGYTFGSGTRLTVV.

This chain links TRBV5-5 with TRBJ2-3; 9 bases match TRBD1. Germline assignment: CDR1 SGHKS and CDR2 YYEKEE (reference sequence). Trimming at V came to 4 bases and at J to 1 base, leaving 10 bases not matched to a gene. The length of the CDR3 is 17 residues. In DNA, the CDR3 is TGTGCCAGCAGCCGAGGGACAGGGCCTAAAGGCACAGATACGCAGTATTTT. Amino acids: CASSRGTGPKGTDTQYF. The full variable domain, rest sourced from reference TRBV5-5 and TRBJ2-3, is DAGVTQSPTHLIKTRGQQVTLRCSPISGHKSVSWYQQVLGQGPQFIFQYYEKEERGRGNFPDRFSARQFPNYSSELNVNALLLGDSALYLCASSRGTGPKGTDTQYFGPGTRLTVL.

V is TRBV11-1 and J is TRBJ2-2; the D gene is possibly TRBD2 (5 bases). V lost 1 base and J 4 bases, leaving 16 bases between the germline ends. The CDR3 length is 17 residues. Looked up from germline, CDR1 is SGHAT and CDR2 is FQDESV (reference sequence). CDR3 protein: CASSLGGWTGFTGELFF. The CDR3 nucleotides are TGTGCCAGCAGCTTAGGAGGGTGGACGGGGTTCACCGGGGAGCTGTTTTTT.

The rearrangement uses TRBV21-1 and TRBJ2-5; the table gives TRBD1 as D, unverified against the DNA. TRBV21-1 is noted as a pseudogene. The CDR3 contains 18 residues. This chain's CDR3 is CASSDRLGHPLGEETQYF. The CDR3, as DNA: TGTGCCAGCAGCGACCGCCTCGGACACCCACTCGGCGAAGAGACCCAGTACTTC.

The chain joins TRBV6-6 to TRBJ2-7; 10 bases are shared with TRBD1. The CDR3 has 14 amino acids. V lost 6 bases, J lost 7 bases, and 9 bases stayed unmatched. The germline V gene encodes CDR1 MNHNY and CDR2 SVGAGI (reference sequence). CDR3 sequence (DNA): TGTGCCAGCAGCGAGACAGGGGGCTCGGGTGAGCAGTACTTC. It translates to CASSETGGSGEQYF.

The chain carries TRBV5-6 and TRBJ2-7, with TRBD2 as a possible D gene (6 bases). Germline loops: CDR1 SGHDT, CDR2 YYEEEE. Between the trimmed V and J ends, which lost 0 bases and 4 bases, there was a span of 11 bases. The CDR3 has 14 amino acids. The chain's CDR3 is CASSLGGGTYEQYF. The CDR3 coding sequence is TGTGCCAGCAGCTTGGGTGGAGGGACGTACGAGCAGTACTTC.

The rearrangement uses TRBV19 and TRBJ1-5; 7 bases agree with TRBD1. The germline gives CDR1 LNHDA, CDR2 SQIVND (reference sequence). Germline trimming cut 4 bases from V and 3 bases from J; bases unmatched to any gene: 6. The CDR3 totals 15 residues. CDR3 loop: CASSRETGTNQPQHF. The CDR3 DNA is TGTGCCAGTAGTAGGGAGACAGGGACCAATCAGCCCCAGCATTTT.

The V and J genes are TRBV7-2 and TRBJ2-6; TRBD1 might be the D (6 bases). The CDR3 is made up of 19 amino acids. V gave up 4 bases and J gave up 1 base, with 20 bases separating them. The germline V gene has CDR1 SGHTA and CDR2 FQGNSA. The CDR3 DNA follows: TGTGCCAGCAGCTCCACTCCCACAGGGCGCACGTCTGGGGCCAACGTCCTGACTTTC. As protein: CASSSTPTGRTSGANVLTF.

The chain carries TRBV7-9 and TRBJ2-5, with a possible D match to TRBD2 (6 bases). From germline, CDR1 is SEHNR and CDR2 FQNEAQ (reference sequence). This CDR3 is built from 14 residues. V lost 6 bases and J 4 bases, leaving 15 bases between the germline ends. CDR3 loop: CASRPAGSGETQYF. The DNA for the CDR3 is TGTGCCAGCAGACCGGCGGGATCTGGAGAGACCCAGTACTTC.

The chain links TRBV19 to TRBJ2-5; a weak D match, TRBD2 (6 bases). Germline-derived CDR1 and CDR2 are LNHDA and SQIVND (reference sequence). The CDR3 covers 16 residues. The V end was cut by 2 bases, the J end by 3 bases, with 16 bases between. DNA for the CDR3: TGTGCCAGTAGTATATCGGGACTTCCACCGAAAGAGACCCAGTACTTC. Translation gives CASSISGLPPKETQYF.

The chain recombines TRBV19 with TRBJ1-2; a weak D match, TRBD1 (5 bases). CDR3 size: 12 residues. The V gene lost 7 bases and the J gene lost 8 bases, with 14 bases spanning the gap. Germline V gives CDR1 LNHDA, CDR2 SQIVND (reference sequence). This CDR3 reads CASKEGAEGYTF. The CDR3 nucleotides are TGTGCCAGTAAGGAAGGGGCGGAGGGCTACACCTTC.

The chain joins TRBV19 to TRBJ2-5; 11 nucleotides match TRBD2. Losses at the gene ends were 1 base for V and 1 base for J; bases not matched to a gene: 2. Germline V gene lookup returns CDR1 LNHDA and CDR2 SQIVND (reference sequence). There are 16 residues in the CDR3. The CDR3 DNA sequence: TGTGCCAGTAGTATAGTCGGACTAGCGGGCCAAGAGACCCAGTACTTC. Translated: CASSIVGLAGQETQYF.

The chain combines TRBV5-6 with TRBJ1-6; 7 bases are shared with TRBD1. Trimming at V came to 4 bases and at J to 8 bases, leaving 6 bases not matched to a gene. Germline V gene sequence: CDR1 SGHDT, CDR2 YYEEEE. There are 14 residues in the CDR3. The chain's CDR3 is CASSPGQRDSPLHF. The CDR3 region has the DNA TGTGCCAGCAGCCCGGGACAGCGAGATTCACCCCTCCACTTT.

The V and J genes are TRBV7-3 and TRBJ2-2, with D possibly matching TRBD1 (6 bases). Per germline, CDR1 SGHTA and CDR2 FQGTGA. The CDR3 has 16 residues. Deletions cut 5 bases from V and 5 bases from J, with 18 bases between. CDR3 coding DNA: TGTGCCAGCAGCCCCCGCGGTGGGCAGGGGACCGGGGAGCTGTTTTTT. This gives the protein CASSPRGGQGTGELFF.

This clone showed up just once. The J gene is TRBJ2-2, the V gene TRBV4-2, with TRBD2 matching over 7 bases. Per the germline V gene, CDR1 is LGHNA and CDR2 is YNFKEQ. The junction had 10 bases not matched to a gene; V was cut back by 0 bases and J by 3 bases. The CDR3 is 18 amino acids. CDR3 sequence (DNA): TGTGCCAGCAGCCAAGAGGGACGAGGCGGGAGAGACACCGGGGAGCTGTTTTTT. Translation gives CASSQEGRGGRDTGELFF.

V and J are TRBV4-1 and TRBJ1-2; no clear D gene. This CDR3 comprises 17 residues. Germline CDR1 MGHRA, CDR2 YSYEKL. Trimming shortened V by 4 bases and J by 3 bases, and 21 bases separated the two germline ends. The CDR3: CASSPGLRPGMDYGYTF. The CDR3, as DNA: TGCGCCAGCAGCCCCGGATTGAGGCCGGGAATGGACTATGGCTACACCTTC.

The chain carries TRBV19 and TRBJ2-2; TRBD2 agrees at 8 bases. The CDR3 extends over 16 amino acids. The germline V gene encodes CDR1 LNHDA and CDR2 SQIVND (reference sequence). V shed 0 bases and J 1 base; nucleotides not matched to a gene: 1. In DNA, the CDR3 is TGTGCCAGTAGTATAGAGGGACTAGTGAACACCGGGGAGCTGTTTTTT. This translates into CASSIEGLVNTGELFF.

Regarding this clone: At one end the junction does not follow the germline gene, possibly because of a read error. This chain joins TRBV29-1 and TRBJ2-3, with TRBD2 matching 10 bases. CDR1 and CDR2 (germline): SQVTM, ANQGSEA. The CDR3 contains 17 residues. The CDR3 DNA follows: TGCAGCGTTGAGGGTGGGGCTAGCGGGAGAAACACAGATACGCGGTATTTT. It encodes CSVEGGASGRNTDTRYF.